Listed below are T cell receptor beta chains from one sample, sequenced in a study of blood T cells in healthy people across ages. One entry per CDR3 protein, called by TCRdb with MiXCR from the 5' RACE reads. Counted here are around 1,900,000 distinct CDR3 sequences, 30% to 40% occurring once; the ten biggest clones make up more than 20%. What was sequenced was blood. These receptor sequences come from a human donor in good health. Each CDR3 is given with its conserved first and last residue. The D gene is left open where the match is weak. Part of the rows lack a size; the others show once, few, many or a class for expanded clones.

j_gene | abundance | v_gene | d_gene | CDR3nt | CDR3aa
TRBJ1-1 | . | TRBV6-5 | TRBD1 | TGTGCCAGCGCAGCGGGAGGACAGGAAGCCACTGAAGCTTTCTTT | CASAAGGQEATEAFF
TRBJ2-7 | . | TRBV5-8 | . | TGTGCCAGCAGCGCCGCCATCTACGAGCAGTACTTC | CASSAAIYEQYF
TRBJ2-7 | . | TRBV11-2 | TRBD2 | TGTGCCAGCAGCATCGTAGGGTCCCGGGGGGAGGAGGAGCAGTACTTC | CASSIVGSRGEEEQYF
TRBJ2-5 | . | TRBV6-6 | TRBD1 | TGTGCCAGCAGCTCGCCGGACAGGGGGCGCTCAGAGACCCAGTACTTC | CASSSPDRGRSETQYF
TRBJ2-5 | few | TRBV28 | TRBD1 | TGTGCCAGCAGCCAGCATTCAGGGGGTCTCAGCGTGTGGGAGCAGTACTTC | CASSQHSGGLSVWEQYF
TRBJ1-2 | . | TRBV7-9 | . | TGTGCCAGCAGCCTGGAGGGTTCGCAGGGCTACACCTTC | CASSLEGSQGYTF
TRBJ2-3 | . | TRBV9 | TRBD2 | TGTGCCAGCAGCTTTTCCGGGACTAGCGGGGGGGCAACAGATACGCAGTATTTT | CASSFSGTSGGATDTQYF
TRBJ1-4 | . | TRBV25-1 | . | TGTGCCAGCAGTGACGTCACTAATGAAAAACTGTTTTTT | CASSDVTNEKLFF
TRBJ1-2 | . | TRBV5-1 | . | TGCGCCAGCAGCCCGGAGGACAGCCTAATTAACTATGGCTACACCTTC | CASSPEDSLINYGYTF
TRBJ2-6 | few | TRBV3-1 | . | TGTGCCAGCAGTCTGACAGAATCTGGGGCCAACGTCCTGACTTTC | CASSLTESGANVLTF
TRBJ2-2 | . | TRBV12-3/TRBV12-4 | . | TGTGCCAGCAGTTTGGTACTGAACACCGGGGAGCTGTTTTTT | CASSLVLNTGELFF
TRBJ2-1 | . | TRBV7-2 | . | TGTGCCAGCAGCAACGACGGAACCTACAATGAGCAGTTCTTC | CASSNDGTYNEQFF
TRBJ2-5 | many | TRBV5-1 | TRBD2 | TGCGCCAGCAGCACTCGCGGGGGTTGGGAGACCCAGTACTTC | CASSTRGGWETQYF
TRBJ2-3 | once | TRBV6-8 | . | TGTGCCACACACGGGTGGCTATCCACAGATACGCAGTATTTT | CATHGWLSTDTQYF
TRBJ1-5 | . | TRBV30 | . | TGTGCCTGGAGTGCACAGGGCGATCAGCCCCAGCATTTT | CAWSAQGDQPQHF
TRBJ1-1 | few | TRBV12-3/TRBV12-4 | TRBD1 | TGTGCCAGCAGTTTAGTAATAACAGGGGACCTGTCTGAAGCTTTCTTT | CASSLVITGDLSEAFF
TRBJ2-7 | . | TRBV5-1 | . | TGCGCCAGCAGTGCACAGGCCTACGAGCAGTACTTC | CASSAQAYEQYF
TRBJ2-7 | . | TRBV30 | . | TGTGCCTGGGCCCCGGGTCCATCCTACGAGCAGTACTTC | CAWAPGPSYEQYF
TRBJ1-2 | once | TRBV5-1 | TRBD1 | TGCGCCAGCAGGCCCATGGGACAGCAAAACTATGGCTACACCTTC | CASRPMGQQNYGYTF
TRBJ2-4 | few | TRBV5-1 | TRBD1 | TGCGCCAGCAGCTTGAGGGGGCTGAGTAACATTCAGTACTTC | CASSLRGLSNIQYF
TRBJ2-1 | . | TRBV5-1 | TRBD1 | TGCGCCAGCAGCCCCTTTCAGACAGGGATCAATGAGCAGTTCTTC | CASSPFQTGINEQFF
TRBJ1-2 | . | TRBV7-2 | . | TGTGCCAGCAGCCAAGCGACGGACCTCTATGGCTACACCTTC | CASSQATDLYGYTF
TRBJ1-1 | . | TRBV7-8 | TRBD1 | TGTGCCAGCAGCTACGGACAGGACGGGGCCCCGGGCACTGAAGCTTTCTTT | CASSYGQDGAPGTEAFF
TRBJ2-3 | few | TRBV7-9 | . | TGTGCCAGCAGCAACCCGAGGGGACGGGACACAGATACGCAGTATTTT | CASSNPRGRDTDTQYF
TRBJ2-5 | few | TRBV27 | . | TGTGCCAGCAGTCCCACACTCCGAGAGACCCAGTACTTC | CASSPTLRETQYF
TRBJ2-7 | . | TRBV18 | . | TGTGCCAGCTCACCCTCCCAGGGGCACGACGAGCAGTACTTC | CASSPSQGHDEQYF
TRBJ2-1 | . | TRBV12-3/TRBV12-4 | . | TGTGCCAGCAGTCCCCGTGGGCCGGGTTTCACCTACAATGAGCAGTTCTTC | CASSPRGPGFTYNEQFF
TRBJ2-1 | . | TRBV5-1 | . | TGCGCCAGCAGCACCCAGCGCGACAGGTACAATGAGCAGTTCTTC | CASSTQRDRYNEQFF
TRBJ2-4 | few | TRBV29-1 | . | TGCAGCGTCCGAGACTTTCGCATGGGACTGGGCAAAAACATTCAGTACTTC | CSVRDFRMGLGKNIQYF
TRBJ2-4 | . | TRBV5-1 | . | TGCGCCAGCAGCCCAGAAGGGGGGCGCTTTGGCATTCACTACTTC | CASSPEGGRFGIHYF
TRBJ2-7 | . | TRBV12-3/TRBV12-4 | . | TGTGCCAGCAGTTTAGGTTCTCCGGCGGGGGCCCTTTCCTACAATGAGCAGTACTTC | CASSLGSPAGALSYNEQYF